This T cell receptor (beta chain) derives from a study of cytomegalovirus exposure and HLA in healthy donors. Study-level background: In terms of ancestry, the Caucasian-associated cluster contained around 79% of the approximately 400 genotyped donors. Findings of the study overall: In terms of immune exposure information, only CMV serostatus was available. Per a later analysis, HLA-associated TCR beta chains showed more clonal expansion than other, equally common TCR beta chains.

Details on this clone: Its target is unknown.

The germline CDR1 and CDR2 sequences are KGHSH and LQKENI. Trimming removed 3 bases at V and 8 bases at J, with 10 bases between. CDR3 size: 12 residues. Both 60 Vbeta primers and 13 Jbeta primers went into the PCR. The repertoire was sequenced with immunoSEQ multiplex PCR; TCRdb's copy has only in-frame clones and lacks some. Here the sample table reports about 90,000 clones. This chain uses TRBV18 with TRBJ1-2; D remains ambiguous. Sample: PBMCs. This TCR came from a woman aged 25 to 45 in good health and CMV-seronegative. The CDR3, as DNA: TGTGCCAGCTCACCCACATCAACCGGCTACACCTTC. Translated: CASSPTSTGYTF.